This paragraph covers one T cell receptor (beta chain) sequence. As for treatment: 19 received Ad26.COV2.S at low or high dose, single or two shots; several received placebo; per-sample allocation not given. Collection of samples fell on day 63 after the first vaccine or placebo injection. Trimming took off 1 base at V and 1 base at J, with 8 bases between the two ends. The CDR3 contains 15 residues. Looked up from germline, CDR1 is KGHSH and CDR2 is LQKENI. These data belong to a study of Ad26.COV2.S vaccination and SARS-CoV-2 variants. Profiling relied on immunoSEQ multiplex PCR, and the TCRdb table lists in-frame clones only, not all of them. The sample has 500,000 or so clones; roughly 87% are singletons.

Sample: peripheral blood, taken in a trial of Ad26.COV2.S vaccine versus placebo. This TCR derives from a person between 18 and 65 years old who received the Ad26.COV2.S COVID-19 vaccine or a placebo. The chain recombines TRBV18 with TRBJ1-5; TRBD1 is a possible D gene (6 bases). In DNA form, the CDR3 reads TGTGCCAGCTCACCACAGCAGGGGAGCAATCAGCCCCAGCATTTT. This sequence encodes CASSPQQGSNQPQHF. The whole variable domain, filled in from reference TRBV18 and TRBJ1-5, reads NAGVMQNPRHLVRRRGQEARLRCSPMKGHSHVYWYRQLPEEGLKFMVYLQKENIIDESGMPKERFSAEFPKEGPSILRIQQVVRGDSAAYFCASSPQQGSNQPQHFGDGTRLSIL.